A single sample is the source of the 27 T cell receptor beta chains below, sequenced in a study of regulatory T cells in long-lasting Graves disease. Noted time point: newly diagnosed GD, antithyroid drugs for less than 3 months. Researchers made the TCR library from RNA that was extracted from PBMCs. Investigators prepared the TCR beta libraries by applying iRepertoire HTBI primers and Arm-PCR of CDR3 regions. TCRdb ran MiXCR on the multiplex PCR reads and lists one entry per CDR3 protein. The table lists around 250,000 distinct CDR3 sequences, 15% to 20% of them singletons, with less than 15% in the top ten. These data are also associated with another study on T cells in Graves' hyperthyroidism and ophthalmopathy.

The sequencing here drew on peripheral blood mononuclear cells (PBMCs), taken at new diagnosis, from a patient treated with antithyroid drugs. Source of these receptors: a woman aged 30 to 39 with Graves disease.

The table lists this clonotype with many counts. The chain is built from TRBV6-2 or TRBV6-3 and TRBJ1-2; 9 nucleotides align to TRBD1. The junction had 5 bases not matched to a gene; V was cut back by 2 bases and J by 4 bases. CDR1 MNHEY and CDR2 SVGEGT come from the germline V gene. This CDR3 has 15 amino acids. The CDR3 DNA sequence: TGTGCCAGCAGTTACCCGGGACAGGGCTCCTATGGCTACACCTTC. It is translated as CASSYPGQGSYGYTF.

This clonotype was observed at least ten times. The CDR3 DNA reads TGTGCCAGCAGTTCAGGGGCGGACTATGGCTACACCTTC. It encodes CASSSGADYGYTF. This chain uses TRBV12-3 or TRBV12-4 with TRBJ1-2, with D maybe TRBD1 (6 bases). Trimming pared 4 bases from V and 3 bases from J, leaving 9 bases between. This CDR3 has 13 residues.

This clonotype was seen at least ten times. This chain uses TRBV2 with TRBJ2-7; D is perhaps TRBD1 (6 bases). The CDR3 sequence is 13 residues long. The V gene's germline CDR1 is SNHLY and CDR2 FYNNEI. The germline V and J ends were trimmed by 6 bases and 6 bases, with 15 bases remaining between them. The CDR3 sequence is CASRGDILSEQYF. CDR3 coding DNA: TGTGCCAGCAGAGGGGACATATTATCCGAGCAGTACTTC.

This clonotype was picked up many times. This chain links TRBV10-1 with TRBJ1-1; weak D call: TRBD1 (5 bases). Germline assignment: CDR1 WNHNN and CDR2 SYGVQD (reference sequence). The ends were cut back, 5 bases at V and 3 bases at J, with 13 bases in the middle. The CDR3 extends over 14 amino acids. The DNA for the CDR3 is TGCGCCAGCAGTCGTTACGGGGGTCACACTGAAGCTTTCTTT. Translation: CASSRYGGHTEAFF.

This clonotype was counted ten times or more. This chain joins TRBV5-1 and TRBJ2-1, with TRBD2 matching 11 bases. The ends lost 0 bases at V and 0 bases at J; junction bases unmatched: 5. The CDR3 sequence is 18 residues long. Germline loops: CDR1 SGHRS, CDR2 YFSETQ. The CDR3 region has the DNA TGCGCCAGCAGCTTGGGCACTAGCGGGGGAGGCTCCTACAATGAGCAGTTCTTC. Protein: CASSLGTSGGGSYNEQFF.

In its sample, this clonotype was seen many times. This chain uses TRBV12-3 or TRBV12-4 with TRBJ1-1, with D maybe TRBD1 (5 bases). The V end lost 5 bases, the J end lost 8 bases, and 9 bases lay between the germline ends. The CDR3 sequence is 11 residues long. DNA of the CDR3: TGTGCCAGCAGTCGTCGGGGCGAAGCTTTCTTT. As protein: CASSRRGEAFF.

This clonotype appeared many times. V usage is TRBV12-3 or TRBV12-4 and J usage is TRBJ1-4; D not resolved. CDR3 length equals 15 residues. With 6 bases removed from V and 3 bases from J, the gap between germline ends came to 14 bases. CDR3 amino acids: CASSESGGANEKLFF. CDR3 bases: TGTGCCAGCAGCGAATCGGGCGGGGCTAATGAAAAACTGTTTTTT.

Turning to this clonotype: A much larger clonotype is one base distant, so this may be a read error. The V call is TRBV9, the J call TRBJ1-2; D is uncertain. The CDR3 is 15 residues long. The germline V gene encodes CDR1 SGDLS and CDR2 YYNGEE. This CDR3 reads CASSVEAVGNYGHTF. In DNA form, the CDR3 reads TGTGCCAGCAGCGTAGAAGCAGTCGGGAACTATGGCCACACCTTC. Using reference TRBV9 and TRBJ1-2 for the parts outside the CDR3, the full variable domain is DSGVTQTPKHLITATGQRVTLRCSPRSGDLSVYWYQQSLDQGLQFLIQYYNGEERAKGNILERFSAQQFPDLHSELNLSSLELGDSALYFCASSVEAVGNYGHTFGSGTRLTVV.

This clonotype was observed a single time. This chain joins TRBV29-1 and TRBJ2-7; TRBD1 agrees at 10 bases. V lost 1 base, J lost 5 bases, and 2 bases stayed unmatched. The length of the CDR3 is 13 residues. The germline V gene encodes CDR1 SQVTM and CDR2 ANQGSEA. CDR3 in amino acids: CSVEGGTGDEQYF. The CDR3 region has the DNA TGCAGCGTTGAAGGTGGGACAGGGGACGAGCAGTACTTC.

This clonotype was detected ten times or more. The chain combines TRBV7-8 with TRBJ2-7, with a possible D match to TRBD2 (7 bases). CDR1 SGHVS and CDR2 FQNEAQ come from the germline V gene. The length of the CDR3 is 16 residues. V lost 5 bases and J lost 3, with 20 bases in between. The CDR3 loop is CASSQGSGGGYYEQYF. Here the CDR3 DNA reads TGTGCCAGCAGCCAGGGGTCGGGCGGGGGTTACTACGAGCAGTACTTC. Together with reference TRBV7-8 and TRBJ2-7, the CDR3 gives the full variable domain: GAGVSQSPRYKVAKRGQDVALRCDPISGHVSLFWYQQALGQGPEFLTYFQNEAQLDKSGLPSDRFFAERPEGSVSTLKIQRTQQEDSAVYLCASSQGSGGGYYEQYFGPGTRLTVT.

Ten or more counts support this clonotype. J is TRBJ2-1 and V is TRBV12-3 or TRBV12-4, with D perhaps matching TRBD2 (6 bases). CDR3 length equals 14 residues. V lost 11 bases to trimming and J lost 5 bases, with 19 bases between them. The CDR3 DNA follows: TGTGCCTCCGGCAGGGCGGGGATACACAATGAGCAGTTCTTC. Amino acid sequence: CASGRAGIHNEQFF.

This clonotype was recorded at least ten times. The V and J genes are TRBV9 and TRBJ2-1, with D possibly TRBD1 on 6 matching bases. Germline lookup yields CDR1 SGDLS and CDR2 YYNGEE. CDR3 length equals 16 residues. Trimming took off 3 bases at V and 1 base at J, with 14 bases between the two ends. In DNA, the CDR3 is TGTGCCAGCAGCGAAACAGGGTTCGTTTCCTACAATGAGCAGTTCTTC. It codes for CASSETGFVSYNEQFF.

This clonotype came up many times. The V gene is TRBV2, the J gene TRBJ1-6, with D perhaps matching TRBD1 (5 bases). The V end was cut by 6 bases, the J end by 8 bases, with 17 bases between. This CDR3 is 15 amino acids long. Germline V CDR1 and CDR2: SNHLY, FYNNEI. Written as DNA, the CDR3 is TGTGCCAGCAGAGGGACCGGGACCGGATATTCACCCCTCCACTTT. As protein: CASRGTGTGYSPLHF.

This clonotype was detected a few times. The CDR3 protein is CASSPDLGATNEKLFF. CDR3 in DNA: TGCGCCAGCAGCCCTGACTTGGGTGCAACTAATGAAAAACTGTTTTTT. The gene calls are TRBV4-3 and TRBJ1-4, with D uncertain. Germline assignment: CDR1 LGHNA and CDR2 YSLEER. V dropped 4 bases and J dropped 0 bases, with 12 bases sitting between them. This CDR3 is built from 16 residues.

This clonotype was counted many times. The J gene is TRBJ1-2, the V gene TRBV9; 7 bases match TRBD1. V lost 4 bases, J lost 4 bases, and 10 bases stayed unmatched. Germline V gives CDR1 SGDLS, CDR2 YYNGEE. This CDR3 is 15 amino acids long. Here the CDR3 DNA reads TGTGCCAGCAGCCCACAGGACAGGCCCTCCTATGGCTACACCTTC. It translates to CASSPQDRPSYGYTF.

The CDR3 region is CASSEQGRLFF. CDR3 DNA sequence: TGCGCCAGCAGTGAACAGGGCCGTTTGTTTTTT. The chain combines TRBV10-2 with TRBJ1-4; tentative D call: TRBD1 (6 bases). Trimming took off 3 bases at V and 15 bases at J, with 11 bases between the two ends. The germline V gene encodes CDR1 WSHSY and CDR2 SAAADI. This CDR3 contains 11 residues.

The chain carries TRBV7-9 and TRBJ1-6; D not resolved. V shed 6 bases and J shed 4 bases, with 1 base lying between them. Germline V CDR1 and CDR2: SEHNR, FQNEAQ (reference sequence). The CDR3 sequence is 11 residues long. CDR3 residues: CASSYNSPLHF. DNA of the CDR3: TGTGCCAGCAGTTATAATTCACCCCTCCACTTT.

This clonotype showed up many times. This chain links TRBV6-1 with TRBJ1-5; D is uncertain. V lost 1 base and J lost 7, with 14 bases in between. Per the germline V gene, CDR1 is MNHNS and CDR2 is SASEGT. The CDR3 totals 15 residues. Here the CDR3 reads CASSEVGELYQPQHF. The CDR3 region has the DNA TGTGCCAGCAGTGAAGTCGGGGAATTATACCAGCCCCAGCATTTT.

This clonotype occurred a few times. The rearrangement uses TRBV10-1 and TRBJ1-2, with 9 bases aligning to TRBD1. The CDR3 runs to 12 residues. Germline CDR1 WNHNN, CDR2 SYGVQD (reference sequence). V was pared by 6 bases and J by 8 bases, with 4 bases of the junction left unmatched. The CDR3 protein is CASRGTGYGYTF. CDR3 in DNA: TGCGCCAGCAGGGGGACAGGGTACGGCTACACCTTC.

This clonotype was observed many times. The chain joins TRBV20-1 to TRBJ1-5, with D unclear. The germline V gene has CDR1 DFQATT and CDR2 SNEGSKA (reference sequence). The CDR3 has 15 residues. V lost 0 bases to trimming and J lost 1 base, with 10 bases between them. Here the CDR3 reads CSARETGNSNQPQHF. The DNA for the CDR3 is TGCAGTGCTAGAGAGACTGGGAACAGCAATCAGCCCCAGCATTTT.

This clonotype was observed a few times. The chain carries TRBV5-6 and TRBJ2-7; either TRBD1 or TRBD2 may supply D (5 bases each). From germline, CDR1 is SGHDT and CDR2 YYEEEE. Trimming cost V 0 bases and J 0 bases, with 13 bases left between them. This CDR3 spans 16 amino acids. CDR3 nucleotide sequence: TGTGCCAGCAGCTTGGATCTGGGACGGACCTCCTACGAGCAGTACTTC. Protein: CASSLDLGRTSYEQYF. Full variable domain (remainder filled in from reference TRBV5-6 and TRBJ2-7): DAGVTQSPTHLIKTRGQQVTLRCSPKSGHDTVSWYQQALGQGPQFIFQYYEEEERQRGNFPDRFSGHQFPNYSSELNVNALLLGDSALYLCASSLDLGRTSYEQYFGPGTRLTVT.

This clonotype occurred once. The chain is built from TRBV3-1 and TRBJ1-6; D gene uncertain. The germline gives CDR1 LGHDT, CDR2 YNNKEL (reference sequence). V was shortened by 0 bases and J by 10 bases, with 10 bases between the two germline ends. The CDR3 covers 14 residues. The DNA of the CDR3 is TGTGCCAGCAGCCAAGACGCCAAGGAATCACCCCTCCACTTT. This translates into CASSQDAKESPLHF.

In its sample, this clonotype was seen a few times. The rearrangement joins TRBV7-9 to TRBJ2-1; D unresolved. Trimming cost V 4 bases and J 5 bases, with 21 bases left between them. This CDR3 has 17 residues. CDR1 is SEHNR and CDR2 is FQNEAQ in the germline V gene (reference sequence). CDR3 nucleotide sequence: TGTGCCAGCAGCTCCTCTTTGGGTTTTGCTAAAAACAATGAGCAGTTCTTC. Residues: CASSSSLGFAKNNEQFF.

This sequence joins TRBV19 and TRBJ2-1; 8 bases map to TRBD1. Per the germline V gene, CDR1 is LNHDA and CDR2 is SQIVND (reference sequence). The CDR3 contains 15 residues. Trimming cost V 7 bases and J 3 bases; bases outside gene matches: 8. Here the CDR3 reads CASTPRDRLYNEQFF. The CDR3 region has the DNA TGTGCCAGTACCCCAAGGGACAGGCTCTACAATGAGCAGTTCTTC.

Concerning this clonotype itself: The limits of the CDR3 on the DNA are not certain, so only TCRdb's listed CDR3 is given. The chain has TRBV7-8 and TRBJ2-1; TRBD2 is the table's D call, not checked against the DNA. Germline values: CDR1 SGHVS, CDR2 FQNEAQ. The CDR3 is 21 amino acids in total, end residues counted. CDR3 sequence: CASSFYICSFVSGGAGNEQFF.

This clonotype has a count of ten or more. The rearrangement links TRBV7-2 to TRBJ1-1; 7 nucleotides match TRBD1. The J segment lost 5 bases and the V segment lost 7 bases, leaving 10 bases of the junction unmatched. The CDR3 has 14 residues. Germline loops: CDR1 SGHTA, CDR2 FQGNSA. CDR3 nucleotides: TGTGCCAGCATGAACATCCAGGGGGATACTGAAGCTTTCTTT. It translates to CASMNIQGDTEAFF.

V and J are TRBV19 and TRBJ2-7; D ambiguous. In germline, CDR1 is LNHDA, CDR2 SQIVND (reference sequence). V lost 2 bases to trimming and J lost 4 bases, with 15 bases between them. The CDR3 sequence is 15 residues long. The CDR3 region is CASSIRRSSKYEQYF. In DNA, the CDR3 is TGTGCCAGTAGTATAAGGAGATCCTCAAAATACGAGCAGTACTTC.